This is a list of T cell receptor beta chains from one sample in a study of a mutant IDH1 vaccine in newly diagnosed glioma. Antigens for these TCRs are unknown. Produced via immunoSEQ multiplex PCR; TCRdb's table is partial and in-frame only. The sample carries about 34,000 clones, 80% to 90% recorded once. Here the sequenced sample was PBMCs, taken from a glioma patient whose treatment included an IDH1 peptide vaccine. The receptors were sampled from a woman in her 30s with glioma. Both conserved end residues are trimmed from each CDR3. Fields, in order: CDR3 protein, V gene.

ASSGGGVTEAF TRBV9
ATSRGGGYGGYT TRBV15
ASSSQGYSYEQY TRBV7-9
ASSLFPTSSYNSPLH TRBV5-4
ASSKGGGGALY TRBV5-1
ASSLYRGATEAF TRBV5-1
AILGGLYNEQF TRBV10-3
ASSYAKGVGSSEAF TRBV6-5
ASSVGQGGTYEQY TRBV2
SVYGGDRSSYEQY TRBV29-1
ASSPRVGRGSPPLH TRBV5-6
ASSPDRGGNQPQH TRBV18
AFGDRSNQPQH TRBV7-7
ASSPPGGGITEAF TRBV7-9
ASSFSMGGGGNSPLH TRBV13
ASSNQRGAQETQY TRBV25-1
ASSGGGTTHNSPLH TRBV19
ASSSDSSGYT TRBV5-1
AWSGQPNQPQH TRBV30
ATSSGDRTYEQY TRBV15
ASSLVGGGPDTEAF TRBV7-9
SGSEAGGTQY TRBV29-1
ASSEAVGTGNYGYT TRBV2
ASSLVGQPQH TRBV5-4
ASSYRGDYEQY TRBV9
SVRKGVYPDSPLH TRBV29-1
ASSFGANYGYT TRBV5-4
ASSFRPPTTTNYGYT TRBV27
ASSIRRETEAF TRBV19
ASSSYSVTNEKLF TRBV6-5
ASSIGGGGKLF TRBV19
ASSYINTEAF TRBV7-6
ASSWGDQPQH TRBV6-6
ASSGIGVLGNQPQH TRBV7-9
ASTRGSTEAF TRBV19
ASTEGPSYYSGNTIY TRBV2
ASSLAWQYYEQY TRBV5-5
ASRGTLLSSYEQY TRBV6-1
ASSFFPTGFYGYT TRBV5-4
ASSQRGGISPLH TRBV4-3
ASSPYRESDEQY TRBV7-9
ASSYVDFGTEAF TRBV6-5